This T cell receptor beta chain was identified during a study of metastatic and nonmetastatic thyroid tumors. Study outcomes and limitations: For both blood and tumor, malignant thyroid tumors reportedly showed significantly higher TCR beta diversity than benign nodules did.

Nobody among the patients had been given any treatment before thyroid surgery. V shed 4 bases and J shed 4 bases, with 4 bases lying between them. The CDR3 sequence is 11 residues long. Germline loops: CDR1 MDHEN, CDR2 SYDVKM. This clone occurred many times. Antigen unknown. TCRdb reprocessed the PCR reads using MiXCR. The table records 13,000 to 15,000 clones, 3.6% of them present only once. The sequencing sample was made of tumor tissue. The source is a female donor with papillary thyroid cancer or a benign thyroid nodule (not recorded which). Some clones in this sample may be carry-over from other donors' samples. The chain recombines TRBV28 with TRBJ1-2, with D uncertain. CDR3 in amino acids: CASSSRYGYTF. CDR3 nucleotides: TGTGCCAGCAGTTCACGCTATGGCTACACCTTC.